The next 12 T cell receptor beta chains were all read from a single sample in a study of T-cell memory formation after mild COVID-19 listed by TCRdb under 2021. Receptor libraries were prepared by 5' RACE. The sequencing machine was an Illumina NovaSeq 6000. TCRdb passed the public sequencing reads through fastp at Q25 and MiXCR, retaining productive beta sequences. Entries are consolidated by CDR3 protein sequence, retaining the most common genes and DNA. Within this sample are over 250,000 distinct CDR3 sequences, with around a sixth of them counted one time only. Of the sample, approximately 23% falls within the top ten clones. The source material was PBMCs or a T cell subset sorted from them (not recorded which). The receptor source for this set is a man aged 18 to 30 who had mild COVID-19 (a few samples of this study predate the infection). The sample titles of this study are shuffled in the database, so cell type and time point are left out; the donor was told from shared clones.

The chain recombines TRBV11-3 with TRBJ2-5; possibly TRBD1 for D (6 bases). CDR3 size: 16 residues. V lost 5 bases to trimming and J lost 1 base, with 17 bases between them. The germline V gene encodes CDR1 SGHNT and CDR2 YENEEA. CDR3 DNA sequence: TGTGCCAGCAGCCAAGGAGTAGGGGGAGCCCAAGAGACCCAGTACTTC. This gives the protein CASSQGVGGAQETQYF. The variable domain in full, with the rest retrieved from reference TRBV11-3 and TRBJ2-5, is EAGVVQSPRYKIIEKKQPVAFWCNPISGHNTLYWYLQNLGQGPELLIRYENEEAVDDSQLPKDRFSAERLKGVDSTLKIQPAELGDSAVYLCASSQGVGGAQETQYFGPGTRLLVL.

The chain couples TRBV12-3 or TRBV12-4 to TRBJ1-2; D might be TRBD1 (5 bases). Trimming stripped 7 bases from V and 9 bases from J, with 21 bases between. This CDR3 is built from 14 residues. As DNA, the CDR3 is TGTGCCAGCACTCCCGGACGGCGGGGGATGAGCTACACCTTC. It encodes CASTPGRRGMSYTF.

This clonotype was recorded a few times. The chain uses TRBV11-2 and TRBJ2-7; 9 bases are a match to TRBD1. CDR1 and CDR2 from the germline V gene are SGHAT and FQNNGV. V shed 0 bases and J 2 bases; nucleotides not matched to a gene: 5. CDR3 size: 16 residues. The CDR3 spells CASSLDPGTGTYEQYF. The CDR3 bases are TGTGCCAGCAGCTTAGATCCAGGGACAGGGACCTACGAGCAGTACTTC. Full variable domain (rest looked up from reference TRBV11-2 and TRBJ2-7): EAGVAQSPRYKIIEKRQSVAFWCNPISGHATLYWYQQILGQGPKLLIQFQNNGVVDDSQLPKDRFSAERLKGVDSTLKIQPAKLEDSAVYLCASSLDPGTGTYEQYFGPGTRLTVT.

In its sample, this clonotype was seen a few times. The chain employs TRBV5-1 and TRBJ1-1; 11 bases align to TRBD1. V lost 4 bases, J lost 4 bases, and 3 bases stayed unmatched. The CDR3 consists of 14 residues. Germline lookup yields CDR1 SGHRS and CDR2 YFSETQ. The DNA of the CDR3 is TGCGCCAGCAGCGGACAGGGGGCGGGCACTGAAGCTTTCTTT. It translates to CASSGQGAGTEAFF.

This clonotype was found a few times. This chain connects TRBV6-6 to TRBJ1-2, with D uncertain. The V end was cut by 11 bases, the J end by 0 bases, with 16 bases between. Germline CDR1 is MNHNY and CDR2 is SVGAGI (reference sequence). The CDR3 loop spans 14 amino acids. In DNA form, the CDR3 reads TGTGCCCCAGAGAATCGGGCAGCTAACTATGGCTACACCTTC. Its protein product is CAPENRAANYGYTF.

The table lists this clonotype with a few counts. The chain has TRBV7-9 and TRBJ2-3; 7 positions agree with TRBD2. V shed 4 bases and J 5 bases; nucleotides not matched to a gene: 15. Looked up from germline, CDR1 is SEHNR and CDR2 is FQNEAQ (reference sequence). The length of the CDR3 is 17 residues. CDR3 DNA: TGTGCCAGCAGCTCTACCGCGGGGGACCTTCTGGGAGATACGCAGTATTTT. Translated, it gives CASSSTAGDLLGDTQYF. The full variable domain, rest sourced from reference TRBV7-9 and TRBJ2-3, is DTGVSQNPRHKITKRGQNVTFRCDPISEHNRLYWYRQTLGQGPEFLTYFQNEAQLEKSRLLSDRFSAERPKGSFSTLEIQRTEQGDSAMYLCASSSTAGDLLGDTQYFGPGTRLTVL.

There are a few counts of this clonotype. The chain carries TRBV7-2 and TRBJ1-6, with 8 bases identical to TRBD1. The CDR3 length is 13 residues. The junction had 2 bases not matched to a gene; V was cut back by 3 bases and J by 10 bases. The germline V gene has CDR1 SGHTA and CDR2 FQGNSA. CDR3 DNA sequence: TGTGCCAGCAGCTTCCAGGGGGCCTCACCCCTCCACTTT. This codes for CASSFQGASPLHF. Drawing the rest from reference TRBV7-2 and TRBJ1-6, the complete variable domain is GAGVSQSPSNKVTEKGKDVELRCDPISGHTALYWYRQSLGQGLEFLIYFQGNSAPDKSGLPSDRFSAERTGGSVSTLTIQRTQQEDSAVYLCASSFQGASPLHFGNGTRLTVT.

The rearrangement links TRBV5-1 to TRBJ1-1; the match to TRBD1 covers 11 bases. V gave up 0 bases and J gave up 6 bases; unmatched junction bases: 10. Germline assignment: CDR1 SGHRS and CDR2 YFSETQ. This CDR3 has 17 amino acids. The CDR3 is CASSLVRTGGTQAEAFF. The CDR3 DNA sequence: TGCGCCAGCAGCTTGGTTAGGACAGGGGGCACCCAGGCTGAAGCTTTCTTT.

The chain is built from TRBV5-1 and TRBJ2-1; 11 positions agree with TRBD1. Germline assignment: CDR1 SGHRS and CDR2 YFSETQ. This CDR3 comprises 14 residues. Trimming removed 7 bases from V and 7 bases from J; junction bases left unmatched: 7. This CDR3 reads CASCWGTGGNEQFF. The CDR3 DNA follows: TGCGCCAGCTGCTGGGGGACAGGGGGTAATGAGCAGTTCTTC.

The V call is TRBV12-3 or TRBV12-4, the J call TRBJ1-5; D gene unclear. The CDR3 has 14 residues. The V gene lost 3 bases and the J gene lost 0 bases, with 6 bases spanning the gap. CDR3 region: CASSFLSSNQPQHF. The DNA of the CDR3 is TGTGCCAGCAGTTTTCTCAGTAGCAATCAGCCCCAGCATTTT.

The chain joins TRBV20-1 to TRBJ1-2; unclear D gene. This CDR3 has 13 amino acids. Germline CDR1 reads DFQATT; CDR2 reads SNEGSKA (reference sequence). V gave up 7 bases and J gave up 3 bases, with 15 bases separating them. The DNA for the CDR3 is TGCAGTGTTAGTGTACCCACTCACTATGGCTACACCTTC. This gives the protein CSVSVPTHYGYTF.

This clonotype was observed a handful of times. V is TRBV7-9 and J is TRBJ2-5; 7 positions agree with TRBD1. This CDR3 spans 16 amino acids. Germline assignment: CDR1 SEHNR and CDR2 FQNEAQ (reference sequence). With V trimmed by 6 bases and J by 1 base, 11 bases remained unmatched. This CDR3 is CASRIPSTGVQETQYF. CDR3 bases: TGTGCCAGCAGGATTCCTTCTACAGGGGTCCAAGAGACCCAGTACTTC.